This TCR beta chain is from a study of CD8+ T cells in alopecia areata. The overall study: Tofacitinib lasted 6 to 18 months, then 6 months off drug.

The junction had 5 bases not matched to a gene; V was cut back by 0 bases and J by 2 bases. The CDR3 extends over 15 amino acids. Germline V gene sequence: CDR1 GTSNPN, CDR2 SVGIG (reference sequence). Treatment in this sample: oral pan-JAK inhibitor, 5-10 mg twice daily. The study team obtained lesional scalp punch biopsies and peripheral blood from alopecia areata patients. After isolation, RNA underwent reverse transcription to generate cDNA as the sequencing template. Some clones are missing from TCRdb's copy, which holds only in-frame ones; the method was immunoSEQ multiplex PCR. The sample records approximately 280,000 clones, 58% being singletons.

This chain uses TRBV30 with TRBJ2-5; 8 nucleotides agree with TRBD2. The TCR comes from a human donor with alopecia areata. Sequencing was performed on CD4+ T cells sorted from blood, taken at week 24, from a patient treated with tofacitinib. CDR3 in amino acids: CAWSVGAGVQETQYF. The CDR3 coding sequence is TGTGCCTGGAGTGTGGGAGCGGGGGTACAAGAGACCCAGTACTTC.